These 15 T cell receptor beta chains were sequenced from one sample in a study of yellow fever vaccine responses in identical twins. TCRdb analysed the RT-PCR reads with MiXCR anew, one entry per CDR3 protein. The repertoire holds 1,000 or so distinct CDR3 sequences, about 84% seen once, with 42% in the top ten. Sequencing was performed on T cells from blood (PBMCs), unsorted or a sorted subset (not recorded which), taken before or after yellow fever vaccination (not recorded which). The receptor set was obtained from a female donor who received the yellow fever vaccine.

This clonotype rates as hyperexpanded. The V call is TRBV7-2, the J call TRBJ2-3; 8 bases are a match to TRBD2. The CDR3 extends over 15 amino acids. In germline, CDR1 is SGHTA, CDR2 FQGNSA. With 7 bases clipped from V and 1 base from J, the junction kept 7 bases outside the gene matches. In DNA, the CDR3 is TGTGCCAGCACCCCCGATAGCGGGGGCACAGATACGCAGTATTTT. This codes for CASTPDSGGTDTQYF.

V usage is TRBV6-5 and J usage is TRBJ1-6; D not resolved. Germline V gene data show CDR1 as MNHEY and CDR2 as SVGAGI. Trimming removed 1 base at V and 8 bases at J, with 6 bases between. The CDR3 is 13 residues long. CDR3 DNA: TGTGCCAGCAGTTACTATGTAGATTCACCCCTCCACTTT. Protein product: CASSYYVDSPLHF.

The chain is built from TRBV5-6 and TRBJ2-5; D remains unclear. The CDR3 has 14 residues. Germline loops: CDR1 SGHDT, CDR2 YYEEEE. With 5 bases removed from V and 5 bases from J, the gap between germline ends came to 16 bases. CDR3 nucleotide sequence: TGTGCCAGCAGATACCGTTTTCCCCACGAGACCCAGTACTTC. Translated, it gives CASRYRFPHETQYF.

The sample holds a few counts of this clonotype. This rearrangement joins TRBV12-2 to TRBJ1-5. TRBV12-2 corresponds to a pseudogene. This CDR3 region has 19 residues. CDR3 sequence: CASRLSGAPYGYSNQPQHF. Written as DNA, the CDR3 is TGTGCAAGTCGCTTATCTGGAGCTCCCTACGGATATAGCAATCAGCCCCAGCATTTT.

The sample holds one count of this clonotype. This chain links TRBV15 with TRBJ1-1, with 8 positions matching TRBD1. V lost 5 bases, J lost 4 bases, and 3 bases stayed unmatched. Germline loops: CDR1 LNHNV, CDR2 YYDKDF (reference sequence). The CDR3 spans 13 residues. The CDR3 sequence is CATSDRGGTEAFF. CDR3 DNA: TGTGCCACCAGCGACAGGGGCGGCACTGAAGCTTTCTTT.

This chain joins TRBV11-1 and TRBJ1-1, with D possibly TRBD1 on 5 matching bases. Trimming pared 2 bases from V and 2 bases from J, leaving 9 bases between. This CDR3 contains 14 residues. CDR1 and CDR2 (germline): SGHAT, FQDESV (reference sequence). The DNA for the CDR3 is TGTGCCAGCAGCTTAAGGGGACCAAACACTGAAGCTTTCTTT. Translation: CASSLRGPNTEAFF.

This clonotype is classed as large. The gene calls are TRBV5-5 and TRBJ2-7; D may be TRBD2 (5 bases). CDR3 length: 15 amino acids. Germline loops: CDR1 SGHKS, CDR2 YYEKEE (reference sequence). Trimming stripped 2 bases from V and 0 bases from J, with 12 bases between. CDR3 DNA: TGTGCCAGCAGCTTAGGGCGGGCCGGCTCCTACGAGCAGTACTTC. Protein sequence: CASSLGRAGSYEQYF. The full variable domain, completed using reference TRBV5-5 and TRBJ2-7, is DAGVTQSPTHLIKTRGQQVTLRCSPISGHKSVSWYQQVLGQGPQFIFQYYEKEERGRGNFPDRFSARQFPNYSSELNVNALLLGDSALYLCASSLGRAGSYEQYFGPGTRLTVT.

This chain connects TRBV11-1 to TRBJ2-1, with 7 positions matching TRBD2. With V trimmed by 1 base and J by 5 bases, 5 bases remained unmatched. The CDR3 totals 15 residues. Germline V gives CDR1 SGHAT, CDR2 FQDESV (reference sequence). The CDR3 here is CASSLVLAENNEQFF. The CDR3 DNA reads TGTGCCAGCAGCTTAGTCCTAGCGGAGAACAATGAGCAGTTCTTC.

The V call is TRBV7-9, the J call TRBJ1-1; D call uncertain. The V end was cut by 2 bases, the J end by 0 bases, with 7 bases between. The CDR3 loop spans 14 amino acids. Germline loops: CDR1 SEHNR, CDR2 FQNEAQ (reference sequence). CDR3 loop: CASSLPPLNTEAFF. The CDR3 DNA follows: TGTGCCAGCAGCTTACCCCCATTGAACACTGAAGCTTTCTTT.

The chain links TRBV27 to TRBJ2-2; 7 nucleotides match TRBD1. Germline loops: CDR1 MNHEY, CDR2 SMNVEV (reference sequence). V lost 6 bases to trimming and J lost 3 bases; unmatched junction nucleotides: 1. This CDR3 has 13 residues. The CDR3 here is CASRTGDTGELFF. CDR3 nucleotides: TGTGCCAGCAGAACAGGGGACACCGGGGAGCTGTTTTTT.

The chain links TRBV4-2 to TRBJ2-7; 9 nucleotides match TRBD2. With V trimmed by 0 bases and J by 6 bases, 15 bases remained unmatched. The CDR3 spans 18 residues. Germline values: CDR1 LGHNA, CDR2 YNFKEQ. The CDR3 bases are TGTGCCAGCAGCCAAGACCCGAGGGGTAGCGGGAGACGGTTCGAGCAGTACTTC. Translating gives CASSQDPRGSGRRFEQYF.

This clonotype is deemed large (0.1 to 1%). The genes are TRBV10-1 and TRBJ1-6; D is undetermined. V was clipped by 5 bases and J by 14 bases, with 7 bases between them. CDR1 WNHNN and CDR2 SYGVQD come from the germline V gene (reference sequence). This CDR3 region has 10 residues. The CDR3: CASSKASLHF. CDR3 sequence (DNA): TGCGCCAGCAGTAAGGCATCCCTCCACTTT.

The V and J genes are TRBV20-1 and TRBJ2-7; 12 nucleotides align to TRBD2. There are 16 residues in the CDR3. The V gene end was trimmed by 3 bases and the J gene end by 4 bases; junction bases not matched to a gene: 10. Germline values: CDR1 DFQATT, CDR2 SNEGSKA (reference sequence). CDR3 coding DNA: TGCAGTGCTAGCTCACTCGGGACTAGCGGGTTATACGAGCAGTACTTC. It is translated as CSASSLGTSGLYEQYF.

This chain uses TRBV29-1 with TRBJ2-7, with 8 bases that match TRBD1. J was trimmed by 4 bases and V by 7 bases; bases with no gene match: 9. Germline V gene sequence: CDR1 SQVTM, CDR2 ANQGSEA. This CDR3 has 13 residues. The CDR3 nucleotides are TGCAGCGCCATTGGCAGGGGGCGGTACGAGCAGTACTTC. Its translation: CSAIGRGRYEQYF.

The table lists this clonotype with a count of one. The chain combines TRBV7-9 with TRBJ2-5; the match to TRBD2 covers 11 bases. CDR1 and CDR2 (germline): SEHNR, FQNEAQ (reference sequence). The CDR3 consists of 15 residues. Germline trimming cut 5 bases from V and 1 base from J; bases unmatched to any gene: 3. CDR3 sequence: CASSEGTSGQETQYF. CDR3 DNA sequence: TGTGCCAGCAGCGAAGGGACTAGCGGCCAAGAGACCCAGTACTTC.